The 15 T cell receptor beta chains reported below all come from one sample, sequenced in a study of blood T cell repertoires in COVID-19. Measured with immunoSEQ multiplex PCR; TCRdb has only the in-frame clones, and not every one. The repertoire has 30,000 to 35,000 clones, 90% of them found once; the top ten carry around 20%. The sample consisted of peripheral blood. The receptors come from a man older than 75 with acute or convalescent COVID-19.

The gene calls are TRBV6-5 and TRBJ2-5; TRBD2 agrees at 9 bases. V was pared by 6 bases and J by 8 bases, with 13 bases of the junction left unmatched. The CDR3 is made up of 15 amino acids. The V gene's germline CDR1 is MNHEY and CDR2 SVGAGI. The CDR3, as DNA: TGTGCCAGCAGGGACATAGCGGGGGCTCCGGGAACCCAGTACTTC. Translation gives CASRDIAGAPGTQYF.

This clone appeared once. V is TRBV5-6 and J is TRBJ1-1; perhaps TRBD1 as D (5 bases). Trimming took 2 bases from V and 5 from J, leaving 13 bases between them. CDR1 is SGHDT and CDR2 is YYEEEE in the germline V gene. The CDR3 runs to 14 residues. CDR3 nucleotides: TGTGCCAGCAGCTTTTTCGGCAGGGATACTGAAGCTTTCTTT. Its protein product is CASSFFGRDTEAFF.

The chain is built from TRBV30 and TRBJ1-1; 8 bases map to TRBD1. This CDR3 has 16 amino acids. Trimming removed 1 base from V and 2 bases from J; junction bases left unmatched: 9. Looked up from germline, CDR1 is GTSNPN and CDR2 is SVGIG (reference sequence). This CDR3 is CAWSDDWGQVNTEAFF. Here the CDR3 DNA reads TGTGCCTGGAGTGATGACTGGGGACAGGTTAACACTGAAGCTTTCTTT. Drawing the rest from reference TRBV30 and TRBJ1-1, the complete variable domain is SQTIHQWPATLVQPVGSPLSLECTVEGTSNPNLYWYRQAAGRGLQLLFYSVGIGQISSEVPQNLSASRPQDRQFILSSKKLLLSDSGFYLCAWSDDWGQVNTEAFFGQGTRLTVV.

The chain links TRBV10-3 to TRBJ1-2; D is unresolved. Germline CDR1 ENHRY, CDR2 SYGVKD. V was pared by 1 base and J by 1 base, with 16 bases between. The CDR3 has 17 amino acids. The CDR3 loop is CAISELKGASLNYGYTF. CDR3 sequence (DNA): TGTGCCATCAGTGAGTTGAAAGGAGCCTCACTTAACTATGGCTACACCTTC.

The rearrangement links TRBV2 to TRBJ1-5; 10 nucleotides line up with TRBD1. The CDR3 is made up of 15 amino acids. Trimming at V came to 8 bases and at J to 3 bases, leaving 7 bases not matched to a gene. Per germline, CDR1 SNHLY and CDR2 FYNNEI. The CDR3 DNA sequence: TGTGCCAGCGGGAGGACAGGGGGTAACAATCAGCCCCAGCATTTT. Its protein is CASGRTGGNNQPQHF.

CDR3 sequence: CASSPGVGREENTIYF. For the CDR3, the DNA is TGTGCCAGCAGCCCAGGGGTGGGCAGAGAGGAAAACACCATATATTTT. The chain links TRBV3-1 (or the pseudogene TRBV3-2) to TRBJ1-3, with D tentatively TRBD1 (6 bases). CDR1 is LGHDT, CDR2 YNNKEL, per germline (reference sequence). The ends were cut back, 4 bases at V and 6 bases at J, with 19 bases in the middle. The length of the CDR3 is 16 residues.

The gene calls are TRBV19 and TRBJ2-1, with D possibly matching TRBD2 (7 bases). The CDR3 has 16 residues. Trimming removed 10 bases from V and 4 bases from J, with 23 bases in between. Germline V gene data show CDR1 as LNHDA and CDR2 as SQIVND (reference sequence). The CDR3, as DNA: TGTGCCACTAATCCGAGGGGGGGCCCGGCTTACAATGAGCAGTTCTTC. Its translation is CATNPRGGPAYNEQFF.

The chain recombines TRBV19 with TRBJ1-3; the D gene is possibly TRBD1 (5 bases). The CDR3 loop spans 14 amino acids. Germline CDR1 LNHDA, CDR2 SQIVND (reference sequence). V lost 7 bases and J lost 1, with 11 bases in between. In DNA form, the CDR3 reads TGTGCCAGTACCACGGGGGAGTCTGGAAACACCATATATTTT. It specifies CASTTGESGNTIYF.

V gene TRBV30 combines with J gene TRBJ2-7, with D unresolved. V was cut by 5 bases and J by 2 bases, with 16 bases left in between. The CDR3 is made up of 14 amino acids. From germline, CDR1 is GTSNPN and CDR2 SVGIG (reference sequence). The CDR3 bases are TGTGCCTGGTCAAGAGGCAGTCAAACCTACGAGCAGTACTTC. This gives the protein CAWSRGSQTYEQYF.

The V gene is TRBV7-9, the J gene TRBJ1-2; D remains ambiguous. Trimming shortened V by 1 base and J by 2 bases, and 11 bases separated the two germline ends. Germline CDR1 is SEHNR and CDR2 is FQNEAQ (reference sequence). CDR3 length equals 15 residues. The CDR3 protein is CASSLGPSLNYGYTF. The CDR3 DNA reads TGTGCCAGCAGCTTAGGCCCAAGCTTGAACTATGGCTACACCTTC.

This chain links TRBV7-3 with TRBJ2-1; D is perhaps TRBD2 (6 bases). The length of the CDR3 is 16 residues. V was shortened by 2 bases and J by 3 bases, with 14 bases between the two germline ends. Germline values: CDR1 SGHTA, CDR2 FQGTGA. The CDR3 DNA is TGTGCCAGCAGCTTACGCGGCGGGGCCGACTACAATGAGCAGTTCTTC. Translation gives CASSLRGGADYNEQFF. The whole variable domain, remainder taken from reference TRBV7-3 and TRBJ2-1, is GAGVSQTPSNKVTEKGKYVELRCDPISGHTALYWYRQSLGQGPEFLIYFQGTGAADDSGLPNDRFFAVRPEGSVSTLKIQRTERGDSAVYLCASSLRGGADYNEQFFGPGTRLTVL.

The rearrangement links TRBV18 to TRBJ2-4; unclear D gene. The V and J ends lost 3 bases and 9 bases respectively, with 12 bases between them. Per germline, CDR1 KGHSH and CDR2 LQKENI. The CDR3 is made up of 13 amino acids. CDR3 residues: CASSPAEFGIQYF. The CDR3 nucleotides read TGTGCCAGCTCACCTGCTGAGTTTGGCATTCAGTACTTC.

This rearrangement joins TRBV5-1 to TRBJ2-7; D is unclear. V was trimmed by 1 base and J by 1 base, leaving 3 bases between them. Per the germline V gene, CDR1 is SGHRS and CDR2 is YFSETQ. This CDR3 region has 12 residues. CDR3 coding DNA: TGCGCCAGCAGCTTGCCTTCCTACGAGCAGTACTTC. It codes for CASSLPSYEQYF.

CDR3: CASSYPGLGTYEQYF. CDR3 nucleotide sequence: TGTGCCAGCAGTTACCCGGGACTAGGGACCTACGAGCAGTACTTC. The chain is built from TRBV6-5 and TRBJ2-7, with 8 bases matching TRBD2. Germline V gene data show CDR1 as MNHEY and CDR2 as SVGAGI. This CDR3 is 15 amino acids long. The junction had 5 bases not matched to a gene; V was cut back by 2 bases and J by 2 bases.

This chain links TRBV28 with TRBJ2-5, with 15 bases fitting TRBD2. Germline CDR1 is MDHEN and CDR2 is SYDVKM. V trimming: 5 bases; J trimming: 5 bases; junction bases outside the gene matches: 9. The CDR3 runs 17 residues. CDR3 bases: TGTGCCAGCAGTACCCGGGGGACTAGCGGGGGGCAGGAGACCCAGTACTTC. Protein sequence: CASSTRGTSGGQETQYF.